This T cell receptor beta chain originates from a study of identical twins. TCRdb called the 5' RACE reads again in MiXCR, with one record for every CDR3 protein. Of around 680,000 distinct CDR3 sequences listed, 8.6% were seen once; the top ten hold approximately 0.94%. Note on this clonotype: What it recognizes is unknown.

The CDR3 length is 13 residues. The germline V and J ends were trimmed by 5 bases and 4 bases, with 11 bases remaining between them. Germline V gives CDR1 LNHDA, CDR2 SQIVND (reference sequence). Study outcomes and limitations: Analyses based on zero insertions could be partly confounded by invariant MAIT and iNKT cells. For cord blood, abundant beta clonotypes had fewer insertions, unlike memory repertoires, which showed none.

These data were also reused for a study on yellow fever vaccine responses in identical twins.

The chain couples TRBV19 to TRBJ2-5; TRBD2 is a possible D gene (5 bases). This receptor was obtained from a woman younger than 30 in good health. Material for sequencing was PBMCs. For the CDR3, the DNA is TGTGCCAGTAGTCCGGGAACCAGAGAGACCCAGTACTTC. This sequence encodes CASSPGTRETQYF. The variable domain in full, completed from reference TRBV19 and TRBJ2-5, reads DGGITQSPKYLFRKEGQNVTLSCEQNLNHDAMYWYRQDPGQGLRLIYYSQIVNDFQKGDIAEGYSVSREKKESFPLTVTSAQKNPTAFYLCASSPGTRETQYFGPGTRLLVL.